The 23 T cell receptor beta chains in this list originate from one sample, sequenced in a study of T cells in Graves' hyperthyroidism and ophthalmopathy. Amplification targeted TCR beta CDR3 regions from RNA transcripts. HTBI primers were the set used in a first-round RT-PCR of the TCR CDR3. One entry per CDR3 protein, called by TCRdb with MiXCR from the multiplex PCR reads. Altogether about 210,000 distinct CDR3 sequences are present, roughly 15% being singletons, with the ten largest covering around 50%. The specimen was blood. The receptors were gathered from a man in his fifties or sixties with Graves' hyperthyroidism.

This clonotype was observed many times. The chain employs TRBV18 and TRBJ2-5; possible D gene TRBD1, 6 bases. Germline CDR1 is KGHSH and CDR2 is LQKENI. Trimming shortened V by 0 bases and J by 5 bases, and 13 bases separated the two germline ends. This CDR3 has 15 amino acids. For the CDR3, the DNA is TGTGCCAGCTCACCACCATCACAGGGCGGTGAGACCCAGTACTTC. It specifies CASSPPSQGGETQYF. Full variable domain (missing parts from reference TRBV18 and TRBJ2-5): NAGVMQNPRHLVRRRGQEARLRCSPMKGHSHVYWYRQLPEEGLKFMVYLQKENIIDESGMPKERFSAEFPKEGPSILRIQQVVRGDSAAYFCASSPPSQGGETQYFGPGTRLLVL.

As regards this clonotype: Germline is not matched at one junction end, which may reflect a read error. The CDR3 sequence is CASSLGLAGTYNEQFF. CDR3 DNA: TGTGCTAGCAGCCTGGGACTAGCGGGAACCTACAATGAGCAGTTCTTC. The chain is built from TRBV7-7 and TRBJ2-1; TRBD2 agrees at 13 bases. Germline loops: CDR1 SSHAT, CDR2 FNYEAQ (reference sequence). The CDR3 runs 16 residues.

CDR3 region: CASSQGSSGANYGYTF. The CDR3 region has the DNA TGCGCCAGCAGCCAAGGGTCGTCGGGAGCTAACTATGGCTACACCTTC. The V call is TRBV4-1, the J call TRBJ1-2; D is ambiguous. The CDR3 runs to 16 residues. V was shortened by 1 base and J by 0 bases, with 12 bases between the two germline ends. CDR1 and CDR2 (germline): MGHRA, YSYEKL.

This clonotype came up a few times. The chain employs TRBV4-1 and TRBJ2-2; the match to TRBD1 covers 7 bases. Looked up from germline, CDR1 is MGHRA and CDR2 is YSYEKL. V dropped 0 bases and J dropped 6; count of bases not matched to a gene: 1. The CDR3 runs 14 residues. Here the CDR3 reads CASSQEGQAGELFF. CDR3 DNA sequence: TGCGCCAGCAGCCAAGAAGGACAGGCCGGGGAGCTGTTTTTT.

This clonotype was recorded a few times. The gene calls are TRBV2 and TRBJ2-1, with 7 positions matching TRBD2. The trim removed 6 bases at V and 10 bases at J, leaving 21 bases unmatched. CDR1 and CDR2 (germline): SNHLY, FYNNEI. The CDR3 is 17 residues long. As DNA, the CDR3 is TGTGCCAGCAGCAGACTCAGCGGGATCGGCTCCCGGGGCGAGCAGTTCTTC. Translation gives CASSRLSGIGSRGEQFF.

In its sample, this clonotype was seen many times. This chain connects TRBV7-2 to TRBJ2-1; 9 bases match TRBD1. Germline lookup yields CDR1 SGHTA and CDR2 FQGNSA. The length of the CDR3 is 14 residues. J gave up 2 bases and V 7 bases, and 3 bases lay outside the gene matches. The CDR3 DNA reads as TGTGCCAGCACCCGGGACAGGGCCTACAATGAGCAGTTCTTC. The encoded protein is CASTRDRAYNEQFF.

This clonotype came up a few times. The chain joins TRBV30 to TRBJ1-5; D is unclear. The germline V gene encodes CDR1 GTSNPN and CDR2 SVGIG (reference sequence). This CDR3 has 12 residues. V dropped 2 bases and J dropped 15 bases, with 17 bases sitting between them. The CDR3 loop reads CAWSTVGGPTHF. The CDR3 DNA sequence: TGTGCCTGGAGTACCGTAGGAGGGCCGACGCATTTT. Supplemented by reference TRBV30 and TRBJ1-5, the full variable domain reads SQTIHQWPATLVQPVGSPLSLECTVEGTSNPNLYWYRQAAGRGLQLLFYSVGIGQISSEVPQNLSASRPQDRQFILSSKKLLLSDSGFYLCAWSTVGGPTHFGDGTRLSIL.

This clonotype was seen repeatedly, ten times or more. The rearrangement joins TRBV12-3 or TRBV12-4 to TRBJ2-3; D is unresolved. V was shortened by 4 bases and J by 1 base, with 9 bases between the two germline ends. The CDR3 is 14 residues long. The CDR3 reads CASSSVTGTDTQYF. In DNA, the CDR3 is TGTGCCAGCAGTTCGGTAACTGGCACAGATACGCAGTATTTT.

This clonotype showed up many times. This chain links TRBV28 with TRBJ1-3, with TRBD1 identical over 7 bases. The CDR3 extends over 14 amino acids. CDR1 MDHEN and CDR2 SYDVKM come from the germline V gene. After removal of 5 bases from V and 4 bases from J, the junction contained 5 bases not matched to a gene. The CDR3 sequence is CASSPPGQGNTIYF. DNA for the CDR3: TGTGCCAGCAGTCCTCCGGGACAGGGAAACACCATATATTTT.

This clonotype was recorded a few times. The chain has TRBV28 and TRBJ2-4, with D maybe TRBD1 (6 bases). Trimming left V 3 bases short and J 9 bases short, with 18 bases between. Germline V gene data show CDR1 as MDHEN and CDR2 as SYDVKM. The CDR3 spans 15 residues. The CDR3 protein is CASSLGPSLRGIQYF. In nucleotides, the CDR3 is TGTGCCAGCAGTTTGGGGCCCTCTCTCAGGGGCATTCAGTACTTC.

This clonotype was seen ten or more times. The chain employs TRBV6-1 and TRBJ2-2; 9 nucleotides align to TRBD1. CDR3 size: 14 residues. Trimming cost V 7 bases and J 6 bases; bases outside gene matches: 6. From germline, CDR1 is MNHNS and CDR2 SASEGT. The CDR3 region has the DNA TGTGCCAGCACTACAGGGGGCGAGGCCGGGGAGCTGTTTTTT. This translates into CASTTGGEAGELFF.

This clonotype has a count of ten or more. The V and J genes are TRBV3-1 and TRBJ2-5; no definite D call. This CDR3 is 14 amino acids long. With 4 bases removed from V and 4 bases from J, the gap between germline ends came to 13 bases. Germline V gives CDR1 LGHDT, CDR2 YNNKEL (reference sequence). The CDR3 DNA follows: TGTGCCAGCAGCCCAGGCACAGTGAGAGAGACCCAGTACTTC. It codes for CASSPGTVRETQYF.

This clonotype has just a few counts. The genes are TRBV28 and TRBJ1-1; D is unclear. Per the germline V gene, CDR1 is MDHEN and CDR2 is SYDVKM. V shed 8 bases and J shed 9 bases, with 22 bases lying between them. The CDR3 extends over 14 amino acids. CDR3 sequence reads: CASLKNTGNYKAFF. In DNA, the CDR3 is TGTGCCAGCCTTAAAAATACCGGGAACTATAAAGCTTTCTTT.

The CDR3 DNA sequence: TGCAGTGCCAGGGACGGGGGCAATCAGCCCCAGCATTTT. Its protein product is CSARDGGNQPQHF. The chain has TRBV20-1 and TRBJ1-5; tentative D call: TRBD1 (5 bases). The CDR3 is 13 residues long. Germline V gene sequence: CDR1 DFQATT, CDR2 SNEGSKA (reference sequence). V was trimmed by 6 bases and J by 2 bases, leaving 11 bases between them.

The table lists this clonotype with many counts. The rearrangement links TRBV13 to TRBJ2-3; no firm D call. This CDR3 is built from 15 residues. Trimming shortened V by 3 bases and J by 0 bases, and 10 bases separated the two germline ends. CDR1 is PRHDT, CDR2 FYEKMQ, per germline (reference sequence). The CDR3 DNA follows: TGTGCCAGCAGCTTTGACGACACCAGCACAGATACGCAGTATTTT. It yields the protein CASSFDDTSTDTQYF.

This clonotype was recorded a few times. This chain joins TRBV27 and TRBJ1-1; D gene uncertain. Trimming removed 5 bases at V and 0 bases at J, with 10 bases between. The V gene's germline CDR1 is MNHEY and CDR2 SMNVEV (reference sequence). This CDR3 is built from 14 residues. The CDR3 DNA sequence: TGTGCCAGCAGTATTGGAGGGTTGAACACTGAAGCTTTCTTT. This sequence encodes CASSIGGLNTEAFF.

The chain links TRBV3-1 to TRBJ2-5; TRBD2 might be the D (6 bases). Trimming took 4 bases from V and 4 from J, leaving 16 bases between them. This CDR3 region has 15 residues. Germline V gene sequence: CDR1 LGHDT, CDR2 YNNKEL (reference sequence). The CDR3 DNA reads as TGTGCCAGCAGCCCCCTGGGGGGAAGGGGAGAGACCCAGTACTTC. This sequence encodes CASSPLGGRGETQYF.

There are many counts of this clonotype. This chain uses TRBV12-3 or TRBV12-4 with TRBJ2-1; no firm D call. The CDR3 extends over 14 amino acids. Trimming took 10 bases from V and 3 from J, leaving 16 bases between them. The CDR3 is CATLWGEDYNEQFF. CDR3 in DNA: TGTGCCACCCTTTGGGGTGAGGACTACAATGAGCAGTTCTTC.

The chain combines TRBV10-3 with TRBJ2-7, with 9 nucleotides matching TRBD1. This CDR3 is 15 amino acids long. Germline-derived CDR1 and CDR2 are ENHRY and SYGVKD. V trimming: 7 bases; J trimming: 3 bases; junction bases outside the gene matches: 10. For the CDR3, the DNA is TGTGCCATCACTAAGGGACAGGGCACCTTCTACGAGCAGTACTTC. Amino acids: CAITKGQGTFYEQYF.

This clonotype was observed many times. The chain recombines TRBV24-1 with TRBJ2-3, with TRBD1 matching 10 bases. The trim removed 2 bases at V and 1 base at J, leaving 2 bases unmatched. Per the germline V gene, CDR1 is KGHDR and CDR2 is SFDVKD. The CDR3 is 16 residues long. The CDR3 nucleotides read TGTGCCACCAGTGATTCCGGGACAGGGGGCACAGATACGCAGTATTTT. Its protein product is CATSDSGTGGTDTQYF.

With respect to this clonotype: At one of its ends the junction is not consistent with the germline gene, which may arise from a read error. The chain carries TRBV12-3 or TRBV12-4 and TRBJ2-1, with D unclear. The CDR3 totals 17 residues. DNA of the CDR3: TGCGCCAGCAGCCAAGATTCTTTCGTTGGGCCCTACAATGAGCAGTTCTTC. This gives the protein CASSQDSFVGPYNEQFF.

The table lists this clonotype with a few counts. This rearrangement joins TRBV9 to TRBJ2-1, with no clear D. The germline V gene has CDR1 SGDLS and CDR2 YYNGEE. This CDR3 spans 15 amino acids. Trimming pared 0 bases from V and 6 bases from J, leaving 13 bases between. The CDR3 sequence: CASSVEGWLGNEQFF. The CDR3 DNA follows: TGTGCCAGCAGCGTAGAGGGTTGGCTCGGCAATGAGCAGTTCTTC.

The V gene is TRBV28, the J gene TRBJ1-2; D possibly corresponds to TRBD1 (5 bases). V lost 3 bases and J lost 4, with 27 bases in between. The germline gives CDR1 MDHEN, CDR2 SYDVKM. This CDR3 region has 19 residues. CDR3 bases: TGTGCCAGCAGTTTCCCCCGACCCGTAGGAATGGGGGGAAGCTATGGCTACACCTTC. This translates into CASSFPRPVGMGGSYGYTF.